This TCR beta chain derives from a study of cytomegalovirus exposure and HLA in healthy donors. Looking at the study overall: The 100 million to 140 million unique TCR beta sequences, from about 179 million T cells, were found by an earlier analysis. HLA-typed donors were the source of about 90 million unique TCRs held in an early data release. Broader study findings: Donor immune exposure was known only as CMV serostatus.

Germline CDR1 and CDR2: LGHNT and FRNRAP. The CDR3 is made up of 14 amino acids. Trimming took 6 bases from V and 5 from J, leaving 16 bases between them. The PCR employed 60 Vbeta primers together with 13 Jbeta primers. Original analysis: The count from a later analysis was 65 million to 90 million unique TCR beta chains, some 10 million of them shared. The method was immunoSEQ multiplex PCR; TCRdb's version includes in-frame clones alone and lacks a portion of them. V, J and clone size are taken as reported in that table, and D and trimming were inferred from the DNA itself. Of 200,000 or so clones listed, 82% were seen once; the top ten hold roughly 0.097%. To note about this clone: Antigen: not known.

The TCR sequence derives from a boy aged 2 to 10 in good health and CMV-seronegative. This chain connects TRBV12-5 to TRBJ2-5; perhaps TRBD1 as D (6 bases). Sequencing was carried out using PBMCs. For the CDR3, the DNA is TGTGCTAGTGGCCCCCCGACTGACAGGGAGACCCAGTACTTC. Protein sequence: CASGPPTDRETQYF. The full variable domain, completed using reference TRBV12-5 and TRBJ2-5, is DARVTQTPRHKVTEMGQEVTMRCQPILGHNTVFWYRQTMMQGLELLAYFRNRAPLDDSGMPKDRFSAEMPDATLATLKIQPSEPRDSAVYFCASGPPTDRETQYFGPGTRLLVL.